This passage covers 17 T cell receptor beta chains from one sample sequenced in a study of CD8 T cells in ankylosing spondylitis. Using its own MiXCR run on the 5' RACE reads, TCRdb lists one record per CDR3 protein. The data show around 150,000 distinct CDR3 sequences, with approximately 16% seen just once and about 8.2% held by the top ten. Material: blood, either unsorted or a sorted T cell fraction (not recorded which). These receptors were collected from a male donor with ankylosing spondylitis or in good health (not recorded which).

Remarks on this clonotype: With a much larger clone just one base away, this may be a read error. The rearrangement joins TRBV5-1 to TRBJ1-1; the D is unclear. The germline V and J ends were trimmed by 2 bases and 2 bases, with 10 bases remaining between them. The germline V gene encodes CDR1 SGHRS and CDR2 YFSETQ. The CDR3 loop spans 14 amino acids. CDR3 region: CASSLRRANTEAFF. DNA of the CDR3: TGCGCCAGCAGCTTAAGAAGGGCCAACACTGAAGCTTTCTTT.

This clonotype occurred many times. The genes are TRBV5-1 and TRBJ2-2, with D perhaps assigned TRBD1 or TRBD2 (5 bases each). This CDR3 has 18 amino acids. Germline CDR1 and CDR2: SGHRS and YFSETQ. The V and J ends lost 0 bases and 0 bases respectively, with 15 bases between them. CDR3 DNA: TGCGCCAGCAGCTTGGTGACAGAAAGGGACGCGAACACCGGGGAGCTGTTTTTT. This sequence encodes CASSLVTERDANTGELFF.

The gene calls are TRBV20-1 and TRBJ1-6; D remains unclear. Germline loops: CDR1 DFQATT, CDR2 SNEGSKA (reference sequence). The length of the CDR3 is 14 residues. Trimming removed 4 bases at V and 7 bases at J, with 14 bases between. CDR3: CSAILSTLNSPLHF. In nucleotides, the CDR3 is TGCAGTGCTATTCTATCGACGCTCAATTCACCCCTCCACTTT.

The table lists this clonotype with a few counts. This chain links TRBV30 with TRBJ1-4; perhaps TRBD1 as D (5 bases). The CDR3 totals 16 residues. Germline CDR1 is GTSNPN and CDR2 is SVGIG (reference sequence). V dropped 3 bases and J dropped 1 base, with 15 bases sitting between them. CDR3 sequence reads: CAWRSFDGGTNEKLFF. CDR3 nucleotides: TGTGCCTGGAGATCGTTCGACGGGGGAACTAATGAAAAACTGTTTTTT.

The chain links TRBV3-1 to TRBJ2-5; 8 bases agree with TRBD2. V lost 4 bases, J lost 7 bases, and 11 bases stayed unmatched. Per the germline V gene, CDR1 is LGHDT and CDR2 is YNNKEL (reference sequence). The CDR3 covers 15 residues. The CDR3 sequence: CASSLGLVESATQYF. CDR3 DNA: TGTGCCAGCAGCCTGGGACTAGTGGAGAGTGCGACCCAGTACTTC.

CDR3 sequence: CASSLRGRGAEEKLFF. In DNA, the CDR3 is TGTGCCAGCAGTTTAAGGGGACGGGGGGCAGAGGAAAAACTGTTTTTT. The genes are TRBV27 and TRBJ1-4; tentatively, D is TRBD1 (6 bases). The germline V and J ends were trimmed by 2 bases and 8 bases, with 18 bases remaining between them. Germline V gene data show CDR1 as MNHEY and CDR2 as SMNVEV (reference sequence). The CDR3 runs 16 residues.

The chain is built from TRBV4-1 and TRBJ2-7; the D gene is possibly TRBD2 (6 bases). CDR3 length: 16 residues. V lost 2 bases and J 0 bases, leaving 14 bases between the germline ends. Germline V gene sequence: CDR1 MGHRA, CDR2 YSYEKL. CDR3: CASSQIILARSYEQYF. The CDR3 bases are TGCGCCAGCAGCCAAATCATCCTAGCGCGCTCCTACGAGCAGTACTTC.

The chain is built from TRBV24-1 and TRBJ1-2; 7 bases fit TRBD1. Germline loops: CDR1 KGHDR, CDR2 SFDVKD. V gave up 0 bases and J gave up 0 bases; unmatched junction bases: 18. CDR3 length: 21 amino acids. The CDR3 DNA reads TGTGCCACCAGTGATTTGGTTTTCGGGGACAGAATACCCTCAGCTAACTATGGCTACACCTTC. The encoded protein is CATSDLVFGDRIPSANYGYTF.

This clonotype has at least ten counts. This chain links TRBV27 with TRBJ2-2; TRBD2 matches at 7 bases. In germline, CDR1 is MNHEY, CDR2 SMNVEV (reference sequence). V lost 6 bases to trimming and J lost 7 bases; unmatched junction nucleotides: 8. This CDR3 has 14 amino acids. Here the CDR3 DNA reads TGTGCCAGCAGGAATGGAGGGAGGGACGGGGAGCTGTTTTTT. Translating gives CASRNGGRDGELFF.

The rearrangement joins TRBV6-5 to TRBJ2-3; TRBD2 agrees at 7 bases. The J segment lost 4 bases and the V segment lost 0 bases, leaving 4 bases of the junction unmatched. Germline V lookup: CDR1 MNHEY, CDR2 SVGAGI. This CDR3 is 15 amino acids long. The DNA of the CDR3 is TGTGCCAGCAGTTACTCGACTCTAGCGGCAGATACGCAGTATTTT. Amino acids: CASSYSTLAADTQYF.

This chain connects TRBV28 to TRBJ2-7; the match to TRBD1 covers 7 bases. The germline V gene has CDR1 MDHEN and CDR2 SYDVKM. The CDR3 runs 15 residues. V lost 5 bases to trimming and J lost 2 bases; unmatched junction nucleotides: 9. The DNA of the CDR3 is TGTGCCAGCAGTCAATCCGGGACAGACCCCTACGAGCAGTACTTC. Protein: CASSQSGTDPYEQYF.

V is TRBV6-5 and J is TRBJ1-2; perhaps TRBD1 as D (5 bases). Germline assignment: CDR1 MNHEY and CDR2 SVGAGI. V was cut by 5 bases and J by 4 bases, with 8 bases left in between. This CDR3 is 12 amino acids long. The CDR3 here is CASSRDSYGYTF. The CDR3 DNA reads as TGTGCCAGCAGTAGGGACTCCTATGGCTACACCTTC.

This clonotype occurred a few times. The V and J genes are TRBV7-2 and TRBJ2-2; D not certain. CDR3 length equals 14 residues. Per germline, CDR1 SGHTA and CDR2 FQGNSA. The germline V and J ends were trimmed by 5 bases and 0 bases, with 7 bases remaining between them. The CDR3 loop is CASSKPSNTGELFF. As DNA, the CDR3 is TGTGCCAGCAGCAAACCCTCGAACACCGGGGAGCTGTTTTTT.

The CDR3 nucleotides are TGTGCCAGCGCCCGGGACGGAGCCTACAATGAGCAGTTCTTC. Encoded protein: CASARDGAYNEQFF. This rearrangement joins TRBV6-5 to TRBJ2-1; TRBD1 or TRBD2 may be the D gene (5 bases each). The CDR3 has 14 residues. Germline V gives CDR1 MNHEY, CDR2 SVGAGI. Trimming stripped 8 bases from V and 2 bases from J, with 13 bases between.

This chain uses TRBV5-1 with TRBJ1-1, with a possible D match to TRBD1 (6 bases). V lost 4 bases, J lost 1 base, and 11 bases lay in between. The CDR3 is 14 residues long. Germline CDR1 is SGHRS and CDR2 is YFSETQ. The CDR3 DNA is TGCGCCAGCAGCATGGGGGCTCCGAACACTGAAGCTTTCTTT. Residues: CASSMGAPNTEAFF.

This clonotype was observed a few times. The J gene is TRBJ2-2, the V gene TRBV5-1; 9 nucleotides match TRBD1. CDR1 SGHRS and CDR2 YFSETQ come from the germline V gene. The ends lost 3 bases at V and 5 bases at J; junction bases unmatched: 11. The CDR3 loop spans 17 amino acids. CDR3 amino acids: CASSSSRTGEYTGELFF. CDR3 nucleotide sequence: TGCGCCAGCAGCTCTTCTCGGACAGGGGAGTATACCGGGGAGCTGTTTTTT.

The rearrangement joins TRBV7-8 to TRBJ2-1, with D possibly matching TRBD2 (5 bases). Germline V lookup: CDR1 SGHVS, CDR2 FQNEAQ. This CDR3 has 14 residues. The V and J ends lost 6 bases and 10 bases respectively, with 19 bases between them. In DNA, the CDR3 is TGTGCCAGCAGAAAACGCGGAGGTCCCCCGGAGCAGTTCTTC. Residues: CASRKRGGPPEQFF.